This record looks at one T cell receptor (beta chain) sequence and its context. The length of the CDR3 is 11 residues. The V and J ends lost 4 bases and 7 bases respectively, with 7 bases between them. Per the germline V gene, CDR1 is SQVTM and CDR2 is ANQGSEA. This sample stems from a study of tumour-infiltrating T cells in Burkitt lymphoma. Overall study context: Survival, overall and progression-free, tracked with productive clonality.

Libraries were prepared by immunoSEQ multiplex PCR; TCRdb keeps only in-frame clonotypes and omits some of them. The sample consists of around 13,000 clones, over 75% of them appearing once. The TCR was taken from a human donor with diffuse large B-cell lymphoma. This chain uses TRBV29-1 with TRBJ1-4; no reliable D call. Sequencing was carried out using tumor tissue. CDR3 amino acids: CSVASGEKLFF. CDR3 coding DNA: TGCAGCGTTGCCTCGGGTGAAAAACTGTTTTTT.